The TCR beta chain described here comes from a study of CXCR3-negative and CXCR3-positive naive CD8 T cells. Researchers prepared the TRB cDNA libraries using 5' RACE with UMI labels. No DNA is given; TCRdb re-called the 5' RACE reads and lists each CDR3 protein once. The sample data list roughly 40,000 distinct CDR3 sequences. CDR1 SQVTM and CDR2 ANQGSEA come from the germline V gene. The CDR3 is made up of 11 amino acids. Sequences were obtained from memory CD8+ T cells from blood. The rearrangement links TRBV29-1 to TRBJ2-1; TCRdb calls TRBD1, which cannot be checked without DNA. The receptor comes from a human donor in good health. Some clones in this sample may be carry-over from other donors' samples. CDR3 loop: CSSRDTYEQYF.